This T cell receptor beta chain was identified in a study of T cell changes during pregnancy in multiple sclerosis. CDR3 length equals 14 residues. Trimming took off 6 bases at V and 3 bases at J, with 15 bases between the two ends. Germline CDR1 and CDR2: MNHNY and SVGAGI (reference sequence). Assay used: immunoSEQ multiplex PCR; TCRdb lists only in-frame clones, some missing. This table holds 45,000 to 55,000 clones, about 90% found once. Specimen: peripheral blood, collected in the first trimester of pregnancy. The chain carries TRBV6-6 and TRBJ2-7; maybe TRBD2 (7 bases). The source of this sequence is a female donor in good health, enrolled as a control in a pregnancy study. CDR3 protein: CASRGGLNLYEQYF. In nucleotides, the CDR3 is TGTGCCAGCAGAGGGGGACTAAATCTCTACGAGCAGTACTTC.